The clone carrying this T cell receptor (beta chain) ranks as medium-sized. The antigen remains undetermined. J was trimmed by 3 bases and V by 0 bases; bases with no gene match: 5. CDR1 is SGHDT, CDR2 YYEEEE, per germline. CDR3 length equals 15 residues. TCRdb redid the calling of the 5' RACE reads with MiXCR, one entry per CDR3 protein. The sample holds about 7,000 distinct CDR3 sequences, less than 15% seen once. Time point here: sample taken at primary tumor resection. No cells were sorted before sequencing. The whole RNA sequenced was extracted from tumor, nontumor lung or frozen PBMC. This sample stems from a study of spatial heterogeneity in lung cancer. Study-wide context: A T cell module score from matched bulk RNA-seq correlated strongly with TCR transcript counts in tumor regions. Within raw reads, each unique TCR and UMI combination appeared on average more than ten times. General observations from the study: Beta chains had 13% to 15% coverage of tumor T cells, and alpha chains had roughly 7%. The study found that expanded intratumoral alpha and beta TCR counts tracked tumor mutation counts.

The sequence derives from a male donor with early-stage non-small cell lung cancer. Sequenced here: lung tumor tissue, sampled at surgery. This chain uses TRBV5-6 with TRBJ2-7; 8 bases align to TRBD1. The CDR3 here is CASSLGTGRIYEQYF. Written as DNA, the CDR3 is TGTGCCAGCAGCTTGGGGACAGGGCGTATCTACGAGCAGTACTTC.